The 30 T cell receptor beta chains listed next were all sequenced from one sample in a study of beta chain features in type 1 diabetes. These receptors have no identified antigens. Broader study findings: Moderate yet significant TCRB CDR3 shortening was seen in Type 1 diabetes patients in all four CD4+ subsets.

The investigators reverse transcribed all of the isolated RNA, so they sequenced expressed TCRB transcripts. Libraries were prepared by immunoSEQ multiplex PCR; TCRdb keeps only in-frame clonotypes and omits some of them. This sample yields a few hundred thousand clones, of which roughly 12% are seen a single time; approximately 0.011% belongs to the top ten. Sequenced material: naive CD4+ T cells from blood. The receptors come from a woman under 30 with type 1 diabetes.

There are a few counts of this clone. The rearrangement joins TRBV27 to TRBJ2-2; D gene ambiguous. Trimming shortened V by 3 bases and J by 5 bases, and 4 bases separated the two germline ends. This CDR3 contains 12 residues. Germline lookup yields CDR1 MNHEY and CDR2 SMNVEV (reference sequence). The CDR3, as DNA: TGTGCCAGCAGTTTCCTTACCGGGGAGCTGTTTTTT. This gives the protein CASSFLTGELFF.

This clone was counted between two and nine times. The chain employs TRBV5-4 and TRBJ2-1; 10 nucleotides line up with TRBD2. Losses at the gene ends were 9 bases for V and 2 bases for J; bases not matched to a gene: 5. The CDR3 sequence is 14 residues long. Looked up from germline, CDR1 is SGHNT and CDR2 is YYREEE (reference sequence). In DNA, the CDR3 is TGTGCCACCGGGGGACTAGCGCCCTACAATGAGCAGTTCTTC. This codes for CATGGLAPYNEQFF.

This clone was seen more than once but under ten times. V gene TRBV7-2 combines with J gene TRBJ2-3; 7 bases map to TRBD2. Trimming took 1 base from V and 1 from J; bases not matched to a gene: 5. The CDR3 length is 16 residues. The germline CDR1 and CDR2 sequences are SGHTA and FQGNSA. CDR3 DNA sequence: TGTGCCAGCAGCTTAGTCGGGGCGGGGGGCACAGATACGCAGTATTTT. Translation: CASSLVGAGGTDTQYF.

This clone was found a few times. The rearrangement joins TRBV18 to TRBJ2-7; 7 nucleotides match TRBD1. CDR1 and CDR2 from the germline V gene are KGHSH and LQKENI. The CDR3 is 14 amino acids. V was pared by 2 bases and J by 3 bases, with 4 bases of the junction left unmatched. CDR3 coding DNA: TGTGCCAGCTCACCAGGGACAGTTAACTACGAGCAGTACTTC. Residues: CASSPGTVNYEQYF.

The rearrangement links TRBV29-1 to TRBJ2-3; TRBD2 matches 12 bases. The germline V gene encodes CDR1 SQVTM and CDR2 ANQGSEA. The CDR3 covers 14 residues. Trimming at V came to 4 bases and at J to 4 bases, leaving 3 bases not matched to a gene. The CDR3 loop is CSVGTSGTSDTQYF. Here the CDR3 DNA reads TGCAGCGTTGGGACTAGCGGGACTTCAGATACGCAGTATTTT.

The table lists this clone with a few counts. The chain couples TRBV27 to TRBJ2-1; the match to TRBD2 covers 8 bases. This CDR3 is built from 11 residues. Unmatched junction bases numbered 1, after V lost 3 bases and J lost 12 bases. In germline, CDR1 is MNHEY, CDR2 SMNVEV (reference sequence). This CDR3 reads CASSFRGGQFF. CDR3 nucleotide sequence: TGTGCCAGCAGTTTTCGGGGGGGGCAGTTCTTC.

This clone was detected only a few times. This same CDR3 is encoded by further DNA sequences in the sample. This chain links TRBV9 with TRBJ2-1, with D perhaps TRBD1 (6 bases). The V and J ends lost 0 bases and 3 bases respectively, with 7 bases between them. The germline V gene has CDR1 SGDLS and CDR2 YYNGEE. This CDR3 is built from 14 residues. The CDR3 DNA sequence: TGTGCCAGCAGCGTAGCGGACAGCTACAATGAGCAGTTCTTC. Protein product: CASSVADSYNEQFF. The whole variable domain, remainder taken from reference TRBV9 and TRBJ2-1, is DSGVTQTPKHLITATGQRVTLRCSPRSGDLSVYWYQQSLDQGLQFLIQYYNGEERAKGNILERFSAQQFPDLHSELNLSSLELGDSALYFCASSVADSYNEQFFGPGTRLTVL.

The rearrangement uses TRBV4-1 and TRBJ2-1, with 13 nucleotides matching TRBD2. CDR3 length: 21 residues. Germline CDR1 reads MGHRA; CDR2 reads YSYEKL. V shed 0 bases and J 0 bases; nucleotides not matched to a gene: 11. The CDR3 protein is CASSQDATSGRALSSYNEQFF. CDR3 DNA sequence: TGCGCCAGCAGCCAAGATGCCACTAGCGGGAGGGCCTTAAGCTCCTACAATGAGCAGTTCTTC.

The CDR3 DNA reads as TGTGCCAGCAGTGACCACGGTAGCAATCAGCCCCAGCATTTT. Its translation: CASSDHGSNQPQHF. The chain has TRBV25-1 and TRBJ1-5; D is ambiguous. The CDR3 is 14 amino acids. V dropped 3 bases and J dropped 0 bases, with 6 bases sitting between them. Germline-derived CDR1 and CDR2 are MGHDK and SYGVNS.

This clone appeared a few times. The chain joins TRBV6-5 to TRBJ2-1; D is uncertain. Germline V CDR1 and CDR2: MNHEY, SVGAGI. This CDR3 region has 15 residues. Trimming took 4 bases from V and 0 from J, leaving 10 bases between them. CDR3 amino acids: CASSSQLSSYNEQFF. DNA for the CDR3: TGTGCCAGCAGTTCTCAACTGAGCTCCTACAATGAGCAGTTCTTC.

The gene calls are TRBV6-5 and TRBJ2-1, with D possibly TRBD2 on 5 matching bases. This CDR3 is built from 15 residues. Per germline, CDR1 MNHEY and CDR2 SVGAGI. V gave up 3 bases and J gave up 4 bases, with 13 bases separating them. The CDR3 coding sequence is TGTGCCAGCAGTTATGGTGGGAGTCTGTACAATGAGCAGTTCTTC. It codes for CASSYGGSLYNEQFF.

This clone occurred a few times. The genes are TRBV7-2 and TRBJ2-7; 9 positions agree with TRBD2. The CDR3 has 15 residues. CDR1 SGHTA and CDR2 FQGNSA come from the germline V gene. V lost 4 bases, J lost 0 bases, and 4 bases stayed unmatched. The CDR3, as DNA: TGTGCCAGCAGCTATGGCGGGGGGGACTCCTACGAGCAGTACTTC. Protein product: CASSYGGGDSYEQYF.

The rearrangement links TRBV4-3 to TRBJ2-6; D may be TRBD2 (5 bases). The CDR3 contains 14 residues. V lost 4 bases and J lost 3, with 7 bases in between. Per germline, CDR1 LGHNA and CDR2 YSLEER. The CDR3 DNA is TGCGCCAGCAGCCTGAGGGTTGGGGCCAACGTCCTGACTTTC. Translated, it gives CASSLRVGANVLTF.

This chain connects TRBV7-2 to TRBJ1-2; the match to TRBD1 covers 7 bases. With V trimmed by 5 bases and J by 0 bases, 9 bases remained unmatched. Germline CDR1 and CDR2: SGHTA and FQGNSA. The CDR3 length is 16 residues. The CDR3 DNA is TGTGCCAGCAGCGCCTACTGGACAGGACCTAACTATGGCTACACCTTC. Encoded protein: CASSAYWTGPNYGYTF.

The chain uses TRBV30 and TRBJ2-7; 12 nucleotides match TRBD2. V lost 5 bases, J lost 7 bases, and 9 bases stayed unmatched. Germline CDR1 reads GTSNPN; CDR2 reads SVGIG (reference sequence). This CDR3 has 14 amino acids. In DNA form, the CDR3 reads TGTGCCTGGGAGCCGGGACTAGCGGGCGGAGAGCAGTACTTC. It encodes CAWEPGLAGGEQYF.

Written as DNA, the CDR3 is TGTGCCTGGAGGTATCTCGATGAAAAACTGTTTTTT. Amino acids: CAWRYLDEKLFF. The chain links TRBV30 to TRBJ1-4; D gene unclear. The length of the CDR3 is 12 residues. Trimming stripped 3 bases from V and 6 bases from J, with 8 bases between. Germline V lookup: CDR1 GTSNPN, CDR2 SVGIG (reference sequence).

The V call is TRBV9, the J call TRBJ2-1, with 7 bases lining up with TRBD2. Trimming cost V 4 bases and J 7 bases; bases outside gene matches: 11. The germline V gene encodes CDR1 SGDLS and CDR2 YYNGEE. The CDR3 covers 15 residues. DNA of the CDR3: TGTGCCAGCAGCACCGGGGGGACTGCCCCGAATGAGCAGTTCTTC. The encoded protein is CASSTGGTAPNEQFF.

V gene TRBV4-3 combines with J gene TRBJ2-1; a possible D gene is TRBD1 (5 bases). Germline lookup yields CDR1 LGHNA and CDR2 YSLEER. The germline V and J ends were trimmed by 4 bases and 9 bases, with 19 bases remaining between them. The CDR3 sequence is 15 residues long. This CDR3 is CASSPTKAWGGEQFF. Here the CDR3 DNA reads TGCGCCAGCAGCCCTACGAAGGCCTGGGGCGGTGAGCAGTTCTTC.

The V gene is TRBV19, the J gene TRBJ1-2; 7 bases map to TRBD1. This CDR3 has 14 amino acids. Germline CDR1 is LNHDA and CDR2 is SQIVND (reference sequence). J lost 5 bases, V lost 4 bases, and 7 bases had no gene match. CDR3 residues: CASSTTTGSYGYTF. Written as DNA, the CDR3 is TGTGCCAGTAGTACGACGACAGGGAGTTATGGCTACACCTTC.

This clone has more than one count but fewer than ten. V is TRBV5-6 and J is TRBJ2-1, with TRBD2 matching 9 bases. CDR1 and CDR2 (germline): SGHDT, YYEEEE. Trimming removed 2 bases from V and 6 bases from J; junction bases left unmatched: 12. This CDR3 is 17 amino acids long. The DNA for the CDR3 is TGTGCCAGCAGCTTTAAGAGCGGGGGGCCCAAGGGCAATGAGCAGTTCTTC. As protein: CASSFKSGGPKGNEQFF.

This clone showed up just once. The chain carries TRBV27 and TRBJ1-1, with 11 nucleotides matching TRBD1. CDR1 MNHEY and CDR2 SMNVEV come from the germline V gene (reference sequence). The CDR3 loop spans 15 amino acids. The V gene end was trimmed by 4 bases and the J gene end by 4 bases; junction bases not matched to a gene: 5. CDR3 region: CASSSRGTGGTEAFF. The CDR3 nucleotides are TGTGCCAGCAGTTCACGGGGGACAGGGGGCACTGAAGCTTTCTTT.

This chain links TRBV10-3 with TRBJ2-2; D may be TRBD2 (5 bases). Germline loops: CDR1 ENHRY, CDR2 SYGVKD. The V end was cut by 3 bases, the J end by 0 bases, with 8 bases between. This CDR3 region has 15 residues. The CDR3 DNA reads as TGTGCCATCAGTGAAGAGGGAACGAACACCGGGGAGCTGTTTTTT. This encodes CAISEEGTNTGELFF.

The chain has TRBV28 and TRBJ1-1; D gene uncertain. Germline loops: CDR1 MDHEN, CDR2 SYDVKM. V lost 5 bases and J lost 6, with 10 bases in between. The CDR3 sequence is 12 residues long. The CDR3 region has the DNA TGTGCCAGCAGTCTCCTCCGGGCTGAAGCTTTCTTT. Its translation: CASSLLRAEAFF.

This clone was counted between two and nine times. V and J are TRBV7-2 and TRBJ1-5; no definite D call. The V gene's germline CDR1 is SGHTA and CDR2 FQGNSA. The CDR3 extends over 13 amino acids. With 0 bases removed from V and 7 bases from J, the gap between germline ends came to 7 bases. The CDR3 sequence is CASSLALIQPQHF. The CDR3 DNA reads TGTGCCAGCAGCTTAGCGCTAATACAGCCCCAGCATTTT.

CDR3 amino acids: CASSPTRLSGNQPQHF. The CDR3 DNA sequence: TGTGCCAGCAGTCCTACCCGACTCAGTGGCAATCAGCCCCAGCATTTT. This chain links TRBV28 with TRBJ1-5; no definite D call. This CDR3 comprises 16 residues. Trimming took off 5 bases at V and 2 bases at J, with 16 bases between the two ends. Germline V gives CDR1 MDHEN, CDR2 SYDVKM. Using reference TRBV28 and TRBJ1-5 for the parts outside the CDR3, the full variable domain is DVKVTQSSRYLVKRTGEKVFLECVQDMDHENMFWYRQDPGLGLRLIYFSYDVKMKEKGDIPEGYSVSREKKERFSLILESASTNQTSMYLCASSPTRLSGNQPQHFGDGTRLSIL.

This clone has a handful of counts. The chain uses TRBV15 and TRBJ2-5; possible D gene TRBD1, 6 bases. Trimming took 2 bases from V and 2 from J, leaving 12 bases between them. The germline V gene encodes CDR1 LNHNV and CDR2 YYDKDF (reference sequence). This CDR3 is 15 amino acids long. DNA of the CDR3: TGTGCCACCAGCAGAAACCTCCAGGGGCAAGAGACCCAGTACTTC. As protein: CATSRNLQGQETQYF.

This clone was found a few times. The J gene is TRBJ1-4, the V gene TRBV29-1; 7 bases align to TRBD1. The germline V gene encodes CDR1 SQVTM and CDR2 ANQGSEA. Losses at the gene ends were 4 bases for V and 0 bases for J; bases not matched to a gene: 2. The CDR3 is 14 residues long. The DNA of the CDR3 is TGCAGCGTTGTAACAGGGGCAACTAATGAAAAACTGTTTTTT. Its translation is CSVVTGATNEKLFF. The whole variable domain, remainder taken from reference TRBV29-1 and TRBJ1-4, is SAVISQKPSRDICQRGTSLTIQCQVDSQVTMMFWYRQQPGQSLTLIATANQGSEATYESGFVIDKFPISRPNLTFSTLTVSNMSPEDSSIYLCSVVTGATNEKLFFGSGTQLSVL.

The rearrangement links TRBV4-1 to TRBJ2-7; 7 bases are shared with TRBD2. The germline CDR1 and CDR2 sequences are MGHRA and YSYEKL. V lost 3 bases to trimming and J lost 0 bases; unmatched junction nucleotides: 5. The CDR3 contains 15 residues. The CDR3 protein is CASSQGRASSYEQYF. For the CDR3, the DNA is TGCGCCAGCAGCCAGGGGAGGGCGAGCTCCTACGAGCAGTACTTC.

A few counts support this clone. The chain uses TRBV4-3 and TRBJ2-7, with no clear D. The CDR3 covers 15 residues. V lost 4 bases, J lost 4 bases, and 17 bases lay in between. Germline V gives CDR1 LGHNA, CDR2 YSLEER. CDR3 sequence reads: CASSLSFATSYEQYF. The CDR3 region has the DNA TGCGCCAGCAGCCTTAGTTTTGCGACTTCGTACGAGCAGTACTTC.

The chain carries TRBV18 and TRBJ2-2; 10 bases map to TRBD1. V shed 6 bases, J shed 3 bases, and the junction held 4 bases outside the gene matches. CDR1 is KGHSH, CDR2 LQKENI, per germline. The CDR3 sequence is 15 residues long. The CDR3: CASSPGTGDTGELFF. DNA of the CDR3: TGTGCCAGCTCCCCAGGGACAGGGGACACCGGGGAGCTGTTTTTT.